This T cell receptor beta chain was identified during a study of control samples from healthy donors and cancer patients. The method was immunoSEQ multiplex PCR; TCRdb's version includes in-frame clones alone and lacks a portion of them. Of about 120,000 clones in the sample, 70% to 90% are singletons; the top ten hold less than 40%. This CDR3 has 13 amino acids. Germline values: CDR1 GTSNPN, CDR2 SVGIG (reference sequence). Deletions cut 2 bases from V and 10 bases from J, with 14 bases between. The chain combines TRBV30 with TRBJ1-4; the D gene is possibly TRBD1 (6 bases). This clonotype was obtained from a man aged 50-60 years in good health. What was sequenced was blood. The CDR3 sequence is CAWSIQGIGKLFF. The CDR3 region has the DNA TGTGCCTGGAGTATCCAGGGGATAGGAAAACTGTTTTTT. The full variable domain, completed using reference TRBV30 and TRBJ1-4, is SQTIHQWPATLVQPVGSPLSLECTVEGTSNPNLYWYRQAAGRGLQLLFYSVGIGQISSEVPQNLSASRPQDRQFILSSKKLLLSDSGFYLCAWSIQGIGKLFFGSGTQLSVL.